In its sample, the clone carrying this T cell receptor (beta chain) was seen a few times. The antigen is unknown. The CDR3 loop spans 14 amino acids. Germline CDR1 is SGHTA and CDR2 is FQGNSA. V was cut by 1 base and J by 2 bases, with 9 bases left in between. Primed by a sample-barcoded 5' primer and a J-beta primer mix, a second PCR proceeded for about 6 to 12 cycles. TCRdb re-called the 5' RACE reads through MiXCR, storing one row per CDR3 protein. The data contain more than 1,000,000 distinct CDR3 sequences, almost 25% of them singletons. The data are from a study of blood T cells in healthy people across ages. Findings and limits, study-wide: The study could not conclusively compare naive and antigen-experienced cells, given its unsorted PBMCs. Age showed a roughly linear inverse relationship with TCR beta diversity per million T cells.

In addition, the sample was reused for a study of T cells of mothers and their children. As reported in that work: All extracted RNA went into cDNA synthesis, approximately 1.5 ug per 15 ul.

This receptor was taken from a girl aged 2 to 9 in good health. The specimen sequenced was blood. The J gene is TRBJ2-7, the V gene TRBV7-2; D is unclear. Here the CDR3 DNA reads TGTGCCAGCAGCTTAGGACCTTCGGCCTACGAGCAGTACTTC. Translation gives CASSLGPSAYEQYF.